The entry that follows covers one TCR beta chain sequence. The antigen remains undetermined. Other nucleotide sequences in the sample specify the same CDR3. The data belong to a study of shared clonotypes between healthy human individuals. Study results and caveats: In contrast to clonotypes shared by all four donors, non-shared clonotypes had lower generation probabilities. Across four donors, naive CD4 shared roughly 5.2%, naive CD8 3.5% to 4%, memory CD4 less than 2.5%, memory CD8 over 0.3%. A generally larger estimated richness was seen in naive subsets than in memory subsets.

Naive CD8 populations comprised CD45RO-negative cells positively selected for CCR7, excluding terminally differentiated effector memory CD45RA+ cells. The study enrolled healthy HIV-negative adults without recent acute infections or vaccinations as donors. The table came from immunoSEQ multiplex PCR; TCRdb's copy has only in-frame clones and leaves some out. The table records 800,000 to 950,000 clones, 90% to 98% of them present only once. The J segment lost 3 bases and the V segment lost 1 base, leaving 5 bases of the junction unmatched. The CDR3 has 15 amino acids. The V gene's germline CDR1 is SEHNR and CDR2 FQNEAQ (reference sequence).

Sequenced material: naive CD8+ T cells sorted from blood. The V call is TRBV7-9, the J call TRBJ2-7; TRBD1 agrees at 8 bases. This clonotype originated in a man aged 25-45 years in good health. CDR3 nucleotides: TGTGCCAGCAGCTTAGTAGGGACAGGCGTCTACGAGCAGTACTTC. Encoded protein: CASSLVGTGVYEQYF.